Sequencing of this T cell receptor beta chain was carried out in a study of T cell changes during pregnancy in multiple sclerosis. The CDR3 spans 14 residues. CDR1 and CDR2 (germline): SEHNR, FQNEAQ (reference sequence). V lost 5 bases, J lost 6 bases, and 14 bases lay in between. The table came from immunoSEQ multiplex PCR; TCRdb's copy has only in-frame clones and leaves some out. The sample lists fewer than 15,000 clones; about nine tenths were seen once. The genes are TRBV7-9 and TRBJ1-5; possible D gene TRBD1, 5 bases. This clonotype was obtained from a female donor with multiple sclerosis, enrolled in a pregnancy study. The material sequenced was CD8+ T cells from peripheral blood mononuclear cells, taken in the first trimester of pregnancy. CDR3: CASSLPGRSQPQHF. Here the CDR3 DNA reads TGTGCCAGCAGCCTGCCAGGGAGGAGTCAGCCCCAGCATTTT.